Following are 25 T cell receptor beta chains from one sample sequenced in a study of identical twins. In TCRdb, the 5' RACE reads were re-called with MiXCR into one record per CDR3 protein. Of 240,000 or so distinct CDR3 sequences detected, 10% appear once; the ten largest clones hold about 9.1%. Source material: memory T cells sorted from blood. The origin of the receptors is a middle-aged man in good health.

In its sample, this clonotype was seen a few times. The chain has TRBV28 and TRBJ2-1; D remains ambiguous. Trimming removed 6 bases at V and 4 bases at J, with 16 bases between. This CDR3 comprises 15 residues. Germline V CDR1 and CDR2: MDHEN, SYDVKM. In nucleotides, the CDR3 is TGTGCCAGCAGCCCGTTGGGCGCGCTTTACAATGAGCAGTTCTTC. Encoded protein: CASSPLGALYNEQFF.

The chain combines TRBV28 with TRBJ1-6; D gene unclear. The V end was cut by 4 bases, the J end by 0 bases, with 4 bases between. The germline CDR1 and CDR2 sequences are MDHEN and SYDVKM. The CDR3 totals 14 residues. As DNA, the CDR3 is TGTGCCAGCAGTTCTAACTCCTATAATTCACCCCTCCACTTT. It is translated as CASSSNSYNSPLHF.

This clonotype was detected many times. The rearrangement links TRBV5-1 to TRBJ1-2; 9 nucleotides align to TRBD1. Unmatched junction bases numbered 9, after V lost 4 bases and J lost 8 bases. There are 14 residues in the CDR3. CDR1 and CDR2 from the germline V gene are SGHRS and YFSETQ. The CDR3 nucleotides are TGCGCCAGCAGCCAGGACAGGGGTACGACAGGCTACACCTTC. Translating gives CASSQDRGTTGYTF. Using reference TRBV5-1 and TRBJ1-2 for the parts outside the CDR3, the full variable domain is KAGVTQTPRYLIKTRGQQVTLSCSPISGHRSVSWYQQTPGQGLQFLFEYFSETQRNKGNFPGRFSGRQFSNSRSEMNVSTLELGDSALYLCASSQDRGTTGYTFGSGTRLTVV.

J is TRBJ2-1 and V is TRBV7-2, with 9 bases that match TRBD2. Unmatched junction bases numbered 9, after V lost 5 bases and J lost 4 bases. The CDR3 is made up of 16 amino acids. The germline V gene has CDR1 SGHTA and CDR2 FQGNSA. The CDR3 region is CASSRRGGAGYNEQFF. CDR3 DNA: TGTGCCAGCAGCCGGCGCGGGGGGGCCGGGTACAATGAGCAGTTCTTC.

This clonotype was found many times. The gene calls are TRBV14 and TRBJ2-1; D not certain. The ends were cut back, 1 base at V and 4 bases at J, with 11 bases in the middle. This CDR3 comprises 15 residues. From germline, CDR1 is SGHDN and CDR2 FVKESK. Here the CDR3 DNA reads TGTGCCAGCAGCCAAGCTGGGCAGTTTTACAATGAGCAGTTCTTC. The encoded protein is CASSQAGQFYNEQFF.

This clonotype was observed many times. J is TRBJ1-5 and V is TRBV5-1; the D gene is possibly TRBD1 (6 bases). In germline, CDR1 is SGHRS, CDR2 YFSETQ. CDR3 length: 14 amino acids. Trimming took 5 bases from V and 4 from J, leaving 13 bases between them. The CDR3 region is CASSPGQINQPQHF. The DNA of the CDR3 is TGCGCCAGCAGTCCAGGACAGATTAATCAGCCCCAGCATTTT.

This clonotype was seen repeatedly, ten times or more. The chain has TRBV29-1 and TRBJ1-6; maybe TRBD1 (5 bases). V lost 6 bases to trimming and J lost 6 bases, with 15 bases between them. This CDR3 is 14 amino acids long. Germline V gene sequence: CDR1 SQVTM, CDR2 ANQGSEA. The CDR3 DNA follows: TGCAGCGTCCAGTGGGGGTTAAGTAATTCACCCCTCCACTTT. Translated, it gives CSVQWGLSNSPLHF.

The V gene is TRBV12-3 or TRBV12-4, the J gene TRBJ2-7; D might be TRBD1 (5 bases). The ends were cut back, 1 base at V and 0 bases at J, with 13 bases in the middle. CDR3 size: 16 residues. As DNA, the CDR3 is TGTGCCAGCAGTTTAGGGCAGGGATTGATCTCCTACGAGCAGTACTTC. Its translation is CASSLGQGLISYEQYF.

The sample holds many counts of this clonotype. Here the CDR3 reads CASSRGTGLSYEQYF. CDR3 in DNA: TGTGCCAGCAGCCGCGGGACAGGGCTCTCCTACGAGCAGTACTTC. J is TRBJ2-7 and V is TRBV6-1; TRBD1 agrees at 9 bases. With 6 bases clipped from V and 0 bases from J, the junction kept 6 bases outside the gene matches. The CDR3 covers 15 residues. CDR1 and CDR2 (germline): MNHNS, SASEGT.

This clonotype was counted at least ten times. The V and J genes are TRBV10-3 and TRBJ2-3, with a tentative D call TRBD2 (5 bases). Trimming removed 2 bases at V and 2 bases at J, with 11 bases between. Germline V gives CDR1 ENHRY, CDR2 SYGVKD. This CDR3 region has 15 residues. DNA for the CDR3: TGTGCCATCAGTGAGGGGAAGAGGGTCACAGATACGCAGTATTTT. Residues: CAISEGKRVTDTQYF.

The table lists this clonotype with a few counts. The chain joins TRBV9 to TRBJ2-1; 7 nucleotides align to TRBD2. Germline CDR1 reads SGDLS; CDR2 reads YYNGEE. CDR3 size: 17 residues. After removal of 0 bases from V and 9 bases from J, the junction contained 15 bases not matched to a gene. CDR3 nucleotide sequence: TGTGCCAGCAGCGTAGGTCCCAATCGGGAGGACGGCGGTGAGCAGTTCTTC. As protein: CASSVGPNREDGGEQFF. Full variable domain (outside the CDR3, taken from reference TRBV9 and TRBJ2-1): DSGVTQTPKHLITATGQRVTLRCSPRSGDLSVYWYQQSLDQGLQFLIQYYNGEERAKGNILERFSAQQFPDLHSELNLSSLELGDSALYFCASSVGPNREDGGEQFFGPGTRLTVL.

Many counts were recorded for this clonotype. This chain joins TRBV5-6 and TRBJ2-6; D possibly corresponds to TRBD1 (6 bases). The V gene's germline CDR1 is SGHDT and CDR2 YYEEEE. This CDR3 spans 15 amino acids. V was cut by 3 bases and J by 2 bases, with 9 bases left in between. CDR3 sequence reads: CASSSQGPGANVLTF. The DNA of the CDR3 is TGTGCCAGCAGCTCACAGGGTCCTGGGGCCAACGTCCTGACTTTC.

The J gene is TRBJ2-3, the V gene TRBV3-1; 7 bases agree with TRBD1. The CDR3 is 15 amino acids. The junction had 10 bases not matched to a gene; V was cut back by 6 bases and J by 4 bases. Per the germline V gene, CDR1 is LGHDT and CDR2 is YNNKEL (reference sequence). This CDR3 reads CASSPGGRDADTQYF. The CDR3 coding sequence is TGTGCCAGCAGTCCAGGGGGAAGGGACGCAGATACGCAGTATTTT.

The chain recombines TRBV20-1 with TRBJ2-5, with a tentative D call TRBD2 (6 bases). V lost 3 bases and J lost 7, with 18 bases in between. Germline V gives CDR1 DFQATT, CDR2 SNEGSKA (reference sequence). The CDR3 is made up of 14 amino acids. The CDR3 region has the DNA TGCAGTGCTAGGCTCGCGGGGACCACGGGGACCCAGTACTTC. Protein sequence: CSARLAGTTGTQYF.

This clonotype was counted only a few times. The gene calls are TRBV19 and TRBJ2-1; D might be TRBD1 (6 bases). V lost 1 base, J lost 5 bases, and 9 bases lay in between. The germline V gene encodes CDR1 LNHDA and CDR2 SQIVND (reference sequence). The CDR3 runs to 14 residues. CDR3 residues: CASSIVGHNNEQFF. DNA of the CDR3: TGTGCCAGTAGTATAGTGGGACACAACAATGAGCAGTTCTTC.

This clonotype was seen more than once but under ten times. This chain links TRBV3-1 with TRBJ2-1; TRBD2 might be the D (6 bases). Germline CDR1 reads LGHDT; CDR2 reads YNNKEL (reference sequence). V gave up 1 base and J gave up 9 bases, with 19 bases separating them. The length of the CDR3 is 16 residues. The CDR3 loop reads CASSQVGVTSRTEQFF. CDR3 bases: TGTGCCAGCAGCCAAGTTGGTGTTACTAGCCGTACTGAGCAGTTCTTC.

This clonotype occurred a few times. Here the CDR3 DNA reads TGTGCCAGCAGCCTAGGACAGGGAGTAGGTTCACCCCTCCACTTT. It is translated as CASSLGQGVGSPLHF. The rearrangement links TRBV3-1 to TRBJ1-6; 8 bases line up with TRBD1. Trimming cost V 4 bases and J 9 bases; bases outside gene matches: 8. CDR1 is LGHDT and CDR2 is YNNKEL in the germline V gene (reference sequence). The CDR3 length is 15 residues. The full variable domain, its missing parts supplied by reference TRBV3-1 and TRBJ1-6, is DTAVSQTPKYLVTQMGNDKSIKCEQNLGHDTMYWYKQDSKKFLKIMFSYNNKELIINETVPNRFSPKSPDKAHLNLHINSLELGDSAVYFCASSLGQGVGSPLHFGNGTRLTVT.

In its sample, this clonotype was seen a few times. The chain couples TRBV10-3 to TRBJ2-2, with 7 bases lining up with TRBD1. Trimming cost V 2 bases and J 2 bases; bases outside gene matches: 5. Germline V lookup: CDR1 ENHRY, CDR2 SYGVKD. The CDR3 consists of 16 residues. CDR3 residues: CAISEAGTVNTGELFF. In DNA, the CDR3 is TGTGCCATCAGTGAGGCCGGGACAGTTAACACCGGGGAGCTGTTTTTT.

The table lists this clonotype with many counts. The gene calls are TRBV12-3 or TRBV12-4 and TRBJ2-5; 11 bases are a match to TRBD1. The CDR3 covers 16 residues. The J segment lost 4 bases and the V segment lost 0 bases, leaving 4 bases of the junction unmatched. The CDR3 here is CASSLAPGQGGETQYF. The CDR3 DNA reads as TGTGCCAGCAGTTTAGCGCCGGGACAGGGGGGAGAGACCCAGTACTTC.

The CDR3 is CASSFPTGKADTQYF. The DNA for the CDR3 is TGCGCCAGCAGCTTCCCGACAGGGAAGGCAGATACGCAGTATTTT. V and J are TRBV5-1 and TRBJ2-3; 7 nucleotides line up with TRBD1. J gave up 4 bases and V 2 bases, and 7 bases lay outside the gene matches. Germline-derived CDR1 and CDR2 are SGHRS and YFSETQ. The CDR3 consists of 15 residues.

The gene calls are TRBV27 and TRBJ2-3; TRBD2 matches 11 bases. The CDR3 runs 19 residues. Trimming cost V 1 base and J 1 base; bases outside gene matches: 10. Germline loops: CDR1 MNHEY, CDR2 SMNVEV (reference sequence). For the CDR3, the DNA is TGTGCCAGCAGTTTATTAGGGCTAGCGGGGGGCTGGGGCACAGATACGCAGTATTTT. Amino acids: CASSLLGLAGGWGTDTQYF.

This clonotype was seen at least ten times. The rearrangement links TRBV12-3 or TRBV12-4 to TRBJ1-6, with 7 positions matching TRBD1. The CDR3 runs 14 residues. After removal of 5 bases from V and 14 bases from J, the junction contained 12 bases not matched to a gene. The DNA for the CDR3 is TGTGCCAGCAGTCCCCGGGACAGCTCGGTCTCCCTCCACTTT. Translated: CASSPRDSSVSLHF.

The sample holds many counts of this clonotype. This chain joins TRBV5-1 and TRBJ1-3; D gene uncertain. The CDR3 covers 17 residues. The germline gives CDR1 SGHRS, CDR2 YFSETQ. V lost 0 bases and J 0 bases, leaving 13 bases between the germline ends. CDR3 nucleotide sequence: TGCGCCAGCAGCTTGGGCACCTCCTACAGCTCTGGAAACACCATATATTTT. Amino acid sequence: CASSLGTSYSSGNTIYF.

The count of this clonotype is one. CDR3 region: CAWSAGVNTEAFF. The CDR3 nucleotides read TGTGCCTGGAGTGCAGGTGTGAACACTGAAGCTTTCTTT. V is TRBV30 and J is TRBJ1-1; D not resolved. CDR3 length equals 13 residues. Trimming took off 1 base at V and 0 bases at J, with 6 bases between the two ends. Germline lookup yields CDR1 GTSNPN and CDR2 SVGIG (reference sequence).

About this clonotype itself: A much bigger clone sits one base away, suggesting this may be a read error. The CDR3 protein is CASSPLGASGSSWDF. The CDR3 nucleotides are TGTGCCAGCAGTCCGCTAGGGGCTAGCGGGAGTAGTTGGGACTTC. V usage is TRBV28 and J usage is TRBJ2-7; 10 bases fit TRBD2. The length of the CDR3 is 15 residues. The germline gives CDR1 MDHEN, CDR2 SYDVKM.